This is a list of T cell receptor beta chains from one sample in a study of blood T cell repertoires in COVID-19. Using immunoSEQ multiplex PCR, the repertoire was profiled, and TCRdb retains in-frame clones only, with some absent. The sample has approximately 500,000 clones; over 75% are singletons. Sequencing was carried out using PBMCs or T cells enriched from blood (not recorded which). The receptors stem from a middle-aged woman who had recovered from COVID-19. Each CDR3 is given with its conserved first and last residue. D genes are given only for firm matches. The listing skips clone size in some rows; elsewhere it reads once, few, many or a size class.

>TRBD2|NA|TRBJ2-3|TRBV4-2|16
TGTGCCAGCAGCCGGCGGACTAGCGGGAAGACAGATACGCAGTATTTT
CASSRRTSGKTDTQYF
>NA|NA|TRBJ1-1|TRBV6-5|11
TGTGCCAGCAGGCGGGACACTGAAGCTTTCTTT
CASRRDTEAFF
>NA|NA|TRBJ1-1|TRBV5-6|14
TGTGCCAGCAGCTATCAGACTGAGGGTGTTGAAGCTTTCTTT
CASSYQTEGVEAFF
>TRBD1|NA|TRBJ1-2|TRBV6-2/TRBV6-3|16
TGTGCCAGCAGCCTCGGGACAGGGGGCGCCGACTATGGCTACACCTTC
CASSLGTGGADYGYTF
>NA|NA|TRBJ2-3|TRBV30|14
TGTGCCTGGAGACCCAGGACTAGCACAGATACGCAGTATTTT
CAWRPRTSTDTQYF
>NA|NA|TRBJ2-1|TRBV6-2/TRBV6-3|15
TGTGCCAGCAGTCTCCGTCCGGACATTTACAATGAGCAGTTCTTC
CASSLRPDIYNEQFF
>TRBD1|NA|TRBJ1-1|TRBV6-5|16
TGTGCCAGCAGTTTCTCAGGGGGTTTGCCGAACACTGAAGCTTTCTTT
CASSFSGGLPNTEAFF
>NA|NA|TRBJ1-2|TRBV14|15
TGTGCCAGCAGCCAAGATCGCAAGGGGACTTATGGCTACACCTTC
CASSQDRKGTYGYTF
>NA|NA|TRBJ2-2|TRBV19|14
TGTGCCAGCCGACAGGAATGGAACACCGGGGAGCTGTTTTTT
CASRQEWNTGELFF
>TRBD2|NA|TRBJ2-2|TRBV9|17
TGTGCCAGCAGCGCGGGACTAGCGGGAGGTCGAACCGGGGAGCTGTTTTTT
CASSAGLAGGRTGELFF
>TRBD1|NA|TRBJ1-2|TRBV29-1|12
TGCAGCGCGGGAAGGGACAGTAGTTTTAGGACCTTC
CSAGRDSSFRTF
>NA|NA|TRBJ1-2|TRBV29-1|15
TGCAGCGTTGAAGATCCCCTGGGGGGGGGCCATGGCTACACCTTC
CSVEDPLGGGHGYTF
>TRBD1|NA|TRBJ2-7|TRBV20-1|15
TGCAGTGCTAGTAAGAGACAGGGGGTTTCCTACGAGCAGTACTTC
CSASKRQGVSYEQYF
>TRBD1|NA|TRBJ2-1|TRBV4-1|16
TGCGCCAGCAGCCATGGCGGGACAGGGGGAGACAATGAGCAGTTCTTC
CASSHGGTGGDNEQFF
>NA|NA|TRBJ1-1|TRBV5-1|14
TGCGCCAGCAGCTTGTGGAGAGAGAACACTGAAGCTTTCTTT
CASSLWRENTEAFF
>NA|NA|TRBJ2-2|TRBV5-6|14
TGTGCCAGCAGCTACTCGGGGGTAACCGGGGAGCTGTTTTTT
CASSYSGVTGELFF
>TRBD2|NA|TRBJ2-1|TRBV7-7|15
TGTGCTAGCAGCTACGGACTAGCGGGAAACAATGAGCAGTTCTTC
CASSYGLAGNNEQFF
>NA|NA|TRBJ1-1|TRBV4-1|12
TGCGCCAGCAGCCAATTCGGCACTGAAGCTTTCTTT
CASSQFGTEAFF
>TRBD1|NA|TRBJ2-7|TRBV19|15
TGTGCCAGTAGTATAGAAGGGACAGGGGGCTACGAGCAGTACTTC
CASSIEGTGGYEQYF
>TRBD1|NA|TRBJ1-3|TRBV11-3|16
TGTGCCAGCAGCTCTCTCCCGGGACAGGGTCAAAACACCATATATTTT
CASSSLPGQGQNTIYF
>NA|NA|TRBJ1-6|TRBV27|15
TGTGCCAGCCAGGGGACACGAGGAAATAATTCACCCCTCCACTTT
CASQGTRGNNSPLHF
>NA|NA|TRBJ1-5|TRBV18|16
TGTGCCAGCTCACTGTTGGGGGCGCAAGGCAATCAGCCCCAGCATTTT
CASSLLGAQGNQPQHF
>NA|NA|TRBJ2-2|TRBV7-2|15
TGTGCCAGCAGCTACTCCGGGAGCGACACCGGGGAGCTGTTTTTT
CASSYSGSDTGELFF
>TRBD1|NA|TRBJ1-1|TRBV5-6|14
TGTGCCTCCGGACCGACAGGGGGCTACACTGAAGCTTTCTTT
CASGPTGGYTEAFF
>TRBD2|NA|TRBJ2-3|TRBV7-6|14
TGTGCCAGCAAAGCTTGGGGGGGTACTGGTACGCAGTATTTT
CASKAWGGTGTQYF
>TRBD1|few|TRBJ2-7|TRBV7-8|13
TGTGCCAGCTGCCGGGACAGATACTACGAGCAGTACTTC
CASCRDRYYEQYF
>NA|NA|TRBJ1-1|TRBV9|16
TGTGCCAGCAGCGTAGGGGCCAGTCGGTCGAACACTGAAGCTTTCTTT
CASSVGASRSNTEAFF
>NA|NA|TRBJ2-1|TRBV7-9|17
TGTGCCAGCAGCCCACCGACTAAGGGGGTTAGGGTGCATGAGCAGTTCTTC
CASSPPTKGVRVHEQFF
>NA|NA|TRBJ2-3|TRBV7-2|16
TGTGCCAGCAGCCCCTATCACAGGGAACTCACAGATACGCAGTATTTT
CASSPYHRELTDTQYF
>TRBD1|NA|TRBJ1-1|TRBV27|18
TGTGCCAGCAGTTTATATGCCCCCCAGGGGGCGATGAACACTGAAGCTTTCTTT
CASSLYAPQGAMNTEAFF
>TRBD2|NA|TRBJ2-2|TRBV5-6|15
TGTGCCAGCAGCTTGGGAGCGGGGCAGGGCGGGGAGCTGTTTTTT
CASSLGAGQGGELFF
>NA|NA|TRBJ1-2|TRBV5-1|14
TGCGCCAGCAGCTCGGAGCAGGGGACCTATGGCTACACCTTC
CASSSEQGTYGYTF
>TRBD1|NA|TRBJ1-6|TRBV19|18
TGTGCCAGTACCAAAACTTTCGGAGGGACAGGAGATAATTCACCCCTCCACTTT
CASTKTFGGTGDNSPLHF
>NA|NA|TRBJ2-1|TRBV11-2|14
TGTGCCAGCAGCCTACAGGGCGGCTACAATGAGCAGTTCTTC
CASSLQGGYNEQFF
>NA|few|TRBJ1-3|TRBV20-1|11
TGCAGTGTCCTTATTGGAAACACCATATATTTT
CSVLIGNTIYF
>TRBD1|NA|TRBJ2-3|TRBV5-8|17
TGTGCCAGCAGCTCCGGACAGGGTGCCTATCGCACAGATACGCAGTATTTT
CASSSGQGAYRTDTQYF
>TRBD1|NA|TRBJ1-3|TRBV27|15
TGTGCCAGCAGTTTAACGGGACAGGGTGGAAACACCATATATTTT
CASSLTGQGGNTIYF
>NA|NA|TRBJ1-1|TRBV6-5|14
TGTGCCAGCAGTTACCAGGGGCAGAACACTGAAGCTTTCTTT
CASSYQGQNTEAFF
>TRBD2|NA|TRBJ2-3|TRBV4-3|16
TGCGCCAGCAGCCATCAGGCGGGAGGTCGCACAAATACGCAGTATTTT
CASSHQAGGRTNTQYF
>NA|few|TRBJ2-4|TRBV6-2/TRBV6-3|15
TGTGCCAGCAGTTATCTAGAGGTTGCCAAAAACATTCAGTACTTC
CASSYLEVAKNIQYF
>NA|NA|TRBJ2-3|TRBV2|11
TGTGCCAGCAGTGACCGAGATACGCAGTATTTT
CASSDRDTQYF
>NA|NA|TRBJ1-2|TRBV30|14
TGTGCCTGGAGTGTTCGGGGGGGGAACTATGGCTACACCTTC
CAWSVRGGNYGYTF
>TRBD1|NA|TRBJ1-2|TRBV2|14
TGTGCCAGCAGGGGGGACAGTGTTATTTATGGCTACACCTTC
CASRGDSVIYGYTF
>TRBD1|NA|TRBJ1-6|TRBV28|13
TGTGCCAGCAGCTCGGGACAGTGGTCACCCCTCCACTTT
CASSSGQWSPLHF
>TRBD1|once|TRBJ1-4|TRBV10-3|16
TGTGCCATCAGTGAGTCAATCGCAGGGGGCAGTGAAAAACTGTTTTTT
CAISESIAGGSEKLFF
>NA|NA|TRBJ1-2|TRBV30|15
TGTGCCTTCAACCGGGACAAATCCTCTAACTATGGCTACACCTTC
CAFNRDKSSNYGYTF
>TRBD2|NA|TRBJ2-7|TRBV14|14
TGTGCCAGCAGCTTATCTAGCGGCCCCTACGAGCAGTACTTC
CASSLSSGPYEQYF
>NA|NA|TRBJ2-5|TRBV5-1|14
TGCGCCAGCAGCTTCCCTAGCTCTATGGAGACCCAGTACTTC
CASSFPSSMETQYF
>NA|NA|TRBJ2-2|TRBV24-1|14
TGTGCCACCAGTGCGGCAGGGCCCACCGGGGAGCTGTTTTTT
CATSAAGPTGELFF
>NA|NA|TRBJ2-5|TRBV27|20
TGTGCCAGCAGTTTAGGAGGAGGGACTCACAGGGGACGATACCAAGAGACCCAGTACTTC
CASSLGGGTHRGRYQETQYF
>TRBD1|NA|TRBJ2-6|TRBV5-8|17
TGTGCCAGCAGCCGGGGACAGGGCCGCTCTGGGGCCAACGTCCTGACTTTC
CASSRGQGRSGANVLTF
>TRBD2|NA|TRBJ2-3|TRBV11-3|14
TGTGCCAGCAGCTTAGCGGGAGGGTCAGATACGCAGTATTTT
CASSLAGGSDTQYF
>NA|NA|TRBJ1-2|TRBV19|12
TGTGCCAGTAGTATAACAGGGAACTACTACACCTTC
CASSITGNYYTF
>NA|NA|TRBJ1-2|TRBV11-2|16
TGTGCCAGCAGCTTAGGGACAGCCCCTTTTAACTATGGCTACACCTTC
CASSLGTAPFNYGYTF
>NA|NA|TRBJ1-4|TRBV10-3|13
TGTGCCATCAGTGAGGGCAGGGGCGAGGAACTGTTTTTT
CAISEGRGEELFF
>NA|NA|TRBJ2-7|TRBV4-1|14
TGCGCCAGCAGCCAATTGGGGGGTAAGGACGAGCAGTACTTC
CASSQLGGKDEQYF
>NA|NA|TRBJ1-5|TRBV6-5|14
TGTGCCAGCAGTATGGACAGCGGCAATCAGCCCCAGCATTTT
CASSMDSGNQPQHF
>NA|once|TRBJ1-2|TRBV25-1|13
TGTGCCAGCAGTGAAACAGGGAACTATGGCTACACCTTC
CASSETGNYGYTF
>NA|NA|TRBJ2-2|TRBV14|17
TGTGCCAGCAGCCTACGTCTAGGAAGGGGCGCGGACGGGGAGCTGTTTTTT
CASSLRLGRGADGELFF
>TRBD2|NA|TRBJ2-1|TRBV5-4|15
TGTGCCAGCAGCGGAACTAGCGGGAGGTTCTATGAGCAGTTCTTC
CASSGTSGRFYEQFF